The 2 T cell receptor beta chains in this list originate from one sample, sequenced in a study of T-cell reconstitution after alpha-beta-depleted transplantation in children. TCRbeta library construction was performed incorporating unique molecular identifiers. A single record per CDR3 protein comes from TCRdb applying MiXCR to the PCR reads. The sample records about 1,000,000 distinct CDR3 sequences, roughly 31% being singletons. Sequencing used PBMCs, mostly from graft donor cells, obtained 360 days after TCRalphabeta/CD19-depleted stem cell transplant. These receptor sequences come from a boy under two years old who had a stem cell transplant for SCID, so the T cells may come from the graft donor.

This clonotype was detected a few times. The V and J genes are TRBV7-8 and TRBJ1-5, with 8 bases lining up with TRBD1. J gave up 4 bases and V 1 base, and 6 bases lay outside the gene matches. The CDR3 extends over 16 amino acids. The germline gives CDR1 SGHVS, CDR2 FQNEAQ. Here the CDR3 reads CASSLGDRSENQPQHF. CDR3 coding DNA: TGTGCCAGCAGCTTAGGGGACAGGAGCGAAAATCAGCCCCAGCATTTT.

V is TRBV28 and J is TRBJ1-2; D may be TRBD1 (6 bases). Trimming took 11 bases from V and 2 from J, leaving 15 bases between them. This CDR3 contains 13 residues. Germline lookup yields CDR1 MDHEN and CDR2 SYDVKM. As DNA, the CDR3 is TGTGCCGCCGCGGGGGGCGCCAACTATGGCTACACCTTC. Translated: CAAAGGANYGYTF.